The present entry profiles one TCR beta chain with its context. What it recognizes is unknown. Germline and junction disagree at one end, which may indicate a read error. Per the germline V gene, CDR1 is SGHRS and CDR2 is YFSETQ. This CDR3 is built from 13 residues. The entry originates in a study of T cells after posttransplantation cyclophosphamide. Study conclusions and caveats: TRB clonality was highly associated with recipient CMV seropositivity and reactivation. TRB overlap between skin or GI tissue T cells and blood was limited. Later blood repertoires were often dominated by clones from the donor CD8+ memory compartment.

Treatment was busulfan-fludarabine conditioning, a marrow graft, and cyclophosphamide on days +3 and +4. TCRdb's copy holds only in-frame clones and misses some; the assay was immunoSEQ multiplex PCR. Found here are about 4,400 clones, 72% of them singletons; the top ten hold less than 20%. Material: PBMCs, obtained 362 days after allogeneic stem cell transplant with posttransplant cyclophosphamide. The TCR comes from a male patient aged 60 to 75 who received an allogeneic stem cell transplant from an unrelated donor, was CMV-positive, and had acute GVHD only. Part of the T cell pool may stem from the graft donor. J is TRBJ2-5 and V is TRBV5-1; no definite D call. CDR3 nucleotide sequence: TGTGCCAGCAGCTTGGTACTGCAAGAGACCCAGTACTTC. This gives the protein CASSLVLQETQYF.